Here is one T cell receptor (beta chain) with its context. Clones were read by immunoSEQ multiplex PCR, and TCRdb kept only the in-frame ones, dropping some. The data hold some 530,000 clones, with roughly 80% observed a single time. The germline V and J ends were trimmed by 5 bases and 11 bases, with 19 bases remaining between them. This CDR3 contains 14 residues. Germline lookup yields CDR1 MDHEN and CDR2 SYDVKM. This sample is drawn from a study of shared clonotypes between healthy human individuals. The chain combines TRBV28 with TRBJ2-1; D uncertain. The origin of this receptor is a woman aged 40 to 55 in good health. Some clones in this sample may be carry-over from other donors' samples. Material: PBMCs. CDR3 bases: TGTGCCAGCAGTCCACCCCATTTCCCCGATAAGCAGTTCTTC. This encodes CASSPPHFPDKQFF. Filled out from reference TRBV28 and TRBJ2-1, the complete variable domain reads DVKVTQSSRYLVKRTGEKVFLECVQDMDHENMFWYRQDPGLGLRLIYFSYDVKMKEKGDIPEGYSVSREKKERFSLILESASTNQTSMYLCASSPPHFPDKQFFGPGTRLTVL.